The source of this T cell receptor (beta chain) is a study of cytomegalovirus exposure and HLA in healthy donors listed by TCRdb under 2017. Context from the whole study: An earlier analysis of roughly 570 of the donors reported around 280 Gb of sequence data and 117 million unique TCR beta sequences obtained from approximately 180 million T cells. To predict cytomegalovirus infection status, the study brought together high-throughput TCR immunosequencing, statistical association of individual TCRs with disease status, and machine learning. An earlier analysis of 500 to 650 of the donors applied high-throughput TCR beta sequencing to assess whether each TCR beta V gene segment acted as functional or pseudogenic. Every repertoire in the discovery cohort had been generated on one and the same sequencing platform. Of the approximately 400 genotyped donors, less than 90% were placed in the genetic ancestry cluster associated with self-reported Caucasian donors. An early release that covered some 630 HLA-typed donors contained approximately 300 gigabases of sequencing data and around 85 million unique TCR sequences. The study aimed to test whether cataloging public T cell receptors could reveal signatures of past pathogen exposure. A later genetic analysis took genome-wide SNP genotypes for about 55% of the roughly 670 donors and used that subset as a discovery cohort. Among about 400 genotyped donors of the cohort, an average of approximately 220,000 unique TCR beta nucleotide sequences was sequenced per donor, of which 15% to 20% were non-productive. Rather than using new phenotypic data, the later analysis identified candidate immune exposures from TCR beta sequences and from how often those sequences occurred across donors. Typing coverage varied by locus: roughly 629-630 donors for A, B, C, DRB1 and DQB1; roughly 500 for DQA1; approximately 570 for DPA1; about 450 for DPB1. Using immunosequencing, the study profiled T cell repertoires from fewer than 700 subjects and related those repertoires to cytomegalovirus serostatus. In a later analysis, previously published TCR beta repertoires from about 670 donors were re-analyzed and high-resolution HLA genotyping was added so that TCR occurrence patterns could be studied. Roughly 5 DR-DQ haplotypes were treated as single units for association and clustering because of strong linkage in the cohort. Donor age, sex, ethnicity and CMV serostatus were compiled alongside the repertoire data. HLA typing included class I and class II loci at four-digit resolution. Besides the first cohort of under 700 subjects, a separate validation cohort made up of 120 different subjects was used.

General findings and caveats noted by the study authors: Correlated functional status among segregating V segments might reflect linkage disequilibrium, but an unknown experimental factor could not be ruled out. Most CMV-associated TCR beta chains appeared to be HLA-restricted in a later analysis, and the HLA associations seemed to be driven largely by CMV exposure. A further reported finding was that TCR beta sequences accurately predicted the HLA-A and HLA-B alleles for most subjects in the first cohort. Strong co-occurrence of HLA alleles, especially DR and DQ, made assigning TCR associations to individual alleles difficult. A cluster of highly shared sequence variants was judged likely to be a technical artifact of the sequencing pipeline. A later analysis reported that several top co-occurrence clusters appeared linked to parvovirus B19, influenza, CMV and Epstein-Barr virus. The classifier was reported to diagnose cytomegalovirus status with high specificity and sensitivity in both the original and validation cohorts. Specific HLA alleles were associated with 16,951 TCR beta sequences at a false discovery rate of 0.05 in a later analysis. HLA typing was unavailable for some donors at each locus, so association tests used only the typed subset. In a later analysis, HLA-associated TCR beta chains were found to be more clonally expanded and to have lower generation probabilities than equally common non-associated chains. In a later analysis, TCR association rates were found to vary across HLA loci, with the most associated TCRs seen for DRB1 alleles and the fewest for HLA-C alleles. Immune exposure information for the cohort was limited to CMV serostatus. V-gene and J-gene trimming of TCR beta chains was associated with a missense DCLRE1C variant in a later genetic analysis, and the association was replicated in an independent cohort. A total of roughly 160 TCR beta chains were listed by the study as associated with cytomegalovirus. While some public TCRs were present in many individuals, most TCR sequences turned up only very rarely across donors. Because counts were too low, 15 to 20 rarely observed V segments, including chromosome 9 orphons, were excluded from the earlier analysis of some 590 of the donors. In this cohort, only TCR beta chains were sequenced, and detectable features were limited by the absence of alpha or paired-chain data. Roughly uniform sequencing depth across donors was assumed in presence/absence analyses, although this assumption may not hold. The authors suggested that the approach could potentially be extended to other disease states and immunological phenotypes. In vitro tests confirmed that a few of the cytomegalovirus-associated TCR beta chains recognize cytomegalovirus antigens. In an earlier analysis of about 600 of the donors, most TCR beta V segments appeared in productive rearrangements about 90% or about 30% of the time, broadly matching IMGT annotations. In a later genetic analysis, fewer N-insertions in productive TCRs were reported among donors in an Asian-associated ancestry cluster than the roughly 700-donor mean.

In total, approximately 700 healthy bone marrow donors made up the cohort. Cohort members were all nominally healthy when sampled, although unrecorded immune exposures were likely present. The donor was CMV seropositive and was included in the group of 270 or so seropositive cohort members. Each donor provided a peripheral blood sample, and peripheral blood mononuclear cells were used for TCR beta sequencing. The Qiagen DNeasy Blood Extraction Kit was used to extract genomic DNA from the blood cell samples. This clone was counted only a few times. What this receptor recognizes is not known. No quality values exist for individual bases; no much larger clone is one base distant. The protocol used for the library was the immunoSEQ multiplex PCR assay. For the multiplex PCR, a mixture combining 60 forward primers for TCR Vbeta segments and 13 reverse primers for TCR Jbeta segments was used. A multiplex PCR assay on genomic DNA amplified the CDR3 region of rearranged TCR beta genes. The amplified TCR beta libraries were sequenced on the Illumina HiSeq System as 87-base-pair reads. The study's processing was this. In a later analysis, around 80 million unique TCR beta chains were counted across the approximately 640 repertoires, and roughly 10 million of these chains were shared by at least two donors. To remove PCR and sequencing errors, raw reads were error-corrected and collapsed into unique sequences using a nearest-neighbor algorithm that merged closely related sequences. To assign V, D and J gene segments, CDR3 sequences were aligned to IMGT reference sequences. For a sequence to be retained, a match of at least six nucleotides was required to both a V gene segment and a J gene segment. A rearrangement was called productive if the CDR3 had no stop codons and remained in frame with V and J, and every other rearrangement was called non-productive. Following IMGT convention, CDR3 was defined as the stretch from the second conserved V-encoded cysteine to the conserved J-encoded phenylalanine. The earlier analysis of about 530 of the donors excluded any sequence lacking an unambiguous match to a single V gene segment. An earlier analysis of 587 of the donors called V segments functional above 56.7% productive rearrangements and segregating when the between-donor standard deviation exceeded 5%. A statistical classification framework was built for diagnosing cytomegalovirus status from the catalog of TCR beta chain sequences. V and J gene assignment, in a later analysis, came from comparing TCR nucleotide sequences with IMGT/GENE-DB human TR gene sequences. The TCRdist pipeline was used in a later analysis to assign CDR3 sequences and most-parsimonious VDJ recombination scenarios. In a later analysis, each TCR beta chain was defined by its CDR3 amino acid sequence together with its V-gene family, and reads lacking a unique V-gene family were excluded. In a later analysis, approximately 590 highly shared, low-generation-probability nucleotide sequences were removed to address suspected cross-contamination and a sequencing artifact. In a later analysis, a clonal expansion index for each public chain was calculated from normalized within-repertoire ranks of inferred template counts. Generation probabilities in a later analysis came from a VDJ recombination model fitted to out-of-frame rearrangements, and those results were checked against IGoR. In a later analysis, TCR-TCR, TCR-HLA and TCR-CMV co-occurrence was scored with hypergeometric tests, and a repertoire-size bias correction was applied to TCR pairs. False discovery rates were estimated in a later analysis by permuting HLA or CMV assignments 20 times. In a later analysis, co-occurring TCRs were grouped using DBSCAN, and TCRdist sequence similarity was added for clustering within HLA-allele-positive subsets. Repertoires with fewer than 30,000 or more than 120,000 public chains, plus five repertoires with anomalous nucleotide sharing, were excluded from co-occurrence clustering. TCRdb mirrors the immuneACCESS table, restricted to in-frame sequences. Some clones are absent from its copies; in checked studies, under half trace to an unresolved V gene, and the reason for the others is unknown. V and J calls and clone size come straight from that table; D and trimming were deduced from the DNA. The sample records 150,000 to 200,000 clones, more than 65% of which are singletons. The ten largest clones take up 9% to 10% of the sample.

The TCR comes from a man aged 18 to 29 in good health and CMV-seropositive. Material for sequencing was PBMCs.

DNA sequence: TGTGCCATCAGTGACCACGGGACAGCGAACACTGAAGCTTTCTTT. This codes for CAISDHGTANTEAFF. The rearrangement joined TRBV10-3 to TRBJ1-1; the junction holds 7 bases that match TRBD1. Spanning cysteine to phenylalanine, the CDR3 consists of 15 amino acids. Only CDR3 DNA is held: 45 bases, read in frame from base 1. V trim: 3 bases; J trim: 1 base; unmatched bases: 5. From the germline V gene, CDR1 is ENHRY and CDR2 is SYGVKD.